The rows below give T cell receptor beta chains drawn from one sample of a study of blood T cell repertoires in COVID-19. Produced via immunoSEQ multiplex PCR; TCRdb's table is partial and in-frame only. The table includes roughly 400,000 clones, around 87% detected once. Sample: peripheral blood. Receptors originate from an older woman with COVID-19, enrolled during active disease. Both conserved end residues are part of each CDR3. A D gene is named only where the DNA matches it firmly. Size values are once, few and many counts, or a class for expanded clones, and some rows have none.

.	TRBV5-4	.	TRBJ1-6	TGTGCCAGCAGCTTGGACAGGGTGAATTCACCCCTCCACTTT	CASSLDRVNSPLHF
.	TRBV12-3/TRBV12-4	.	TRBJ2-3	TGTGCCAGCAGTGACCGGAGGGATACGCAGTATTTT	CASSDRRDTQYF
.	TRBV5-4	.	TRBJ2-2	TGTGCCAGCAGCGCGCCGGGACTCAACACCGGGGAGCTGTTTTTT	CASSAPGLNTGELFF
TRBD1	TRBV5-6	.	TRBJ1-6	TGTGCCAGCAGCTTGTCAGGGGGATATAATTCACCCCTCCACTTT	CASSLSGGYNSPLHF
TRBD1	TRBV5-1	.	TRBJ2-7	TGCGCCAGCAGCTTGCTACAGGGGGCTTCCTACGAGCAGTACTTC	CASSLLQGASYEQYF
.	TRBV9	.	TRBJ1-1	TGTGCCAGCAGCAGACAGGCTCACCTCGAAGCTTTCTTT	CASSRQAHLEAFF
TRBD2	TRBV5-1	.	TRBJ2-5	TGCGCCAGCAGCTTCGCCGGGGGGGCTGTAGAGACCCAGTACTTC	CASSFAGGAVETQYF
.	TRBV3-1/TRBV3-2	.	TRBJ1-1	TGTGCCAGCAGCTTTGGACAGCAAAACACTGAAGCTTTCTTT	CASSFGQQNTEAFF
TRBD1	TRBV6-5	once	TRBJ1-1	TGTGCCAGCAGTCCGACAGGGGTGGGAACTGAAGCTTTCTTT	CASSPTGVGTEAFF
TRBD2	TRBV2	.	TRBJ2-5	TGTGCCAGCACGGGAGGGCCCCGAGACCAAGAGACCCAGTACTTC	CASTGGPRDQETQYF
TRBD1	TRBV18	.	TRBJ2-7	TGTGCCAGCTCCTCGACCGGGACAGGCTTGAACGTTGAGTACTTC	CASSSTGTGLNVEYF
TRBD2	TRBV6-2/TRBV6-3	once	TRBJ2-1	TGTGCCAGCAGCCTTTTACCTTCTAGCGGGGGGCCCTACAATGAGCAGTTCTTC	CASSLLPSSGGPYNEQFF
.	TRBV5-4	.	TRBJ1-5	TGTGCCAGCAGCTTGGATGGCAATAGCAATCAGCCCCAGCATTTT	CASSLDGNSNQPQHF
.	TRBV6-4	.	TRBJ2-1	TGTGCCAGCAGTCAGGAGGGTCACAATGAGCAGTTCTTC	CASSQEGHNEQFF
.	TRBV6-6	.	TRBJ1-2	TGTGCCAGCAGTCAACCCCAGGTCGGCCACTATGGCTACACCTTC	CASSQPQVGHYGYTF
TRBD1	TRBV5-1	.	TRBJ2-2	TGCGCCAGCAGCGCTCGACAGGGGAGCACCGGGGAGCTGTTTTTT	CASSARQGSTGELFF
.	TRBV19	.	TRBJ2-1	TGTGCCAGTGGGGCGGGACTGTTTTACAATGAGCAGTTCTTC	CASGAGLFYNEQFF
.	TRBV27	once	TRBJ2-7	TGTGCCAGCAGTTCACAGGTCCACGAGCAGTACTTC	CASSSQVHEQYF
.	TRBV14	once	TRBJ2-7	TGTGCCAGCAGTCCCGGCCCCGCGGCGGGCGAGCAGTACTTC	CASSPGPAAGEQYF
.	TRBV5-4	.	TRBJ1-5	TGTGCCAGCAGCTTACAGGGAAGCAATCAGCCCCAGCATTTT	CASSLQGSNQPQHF
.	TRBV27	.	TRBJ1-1	TGTGCCAGCAGTTTATCGATCGGGGGGGGCACTGAAGCTTTCTTT	CASSLSIGGGTEAFF
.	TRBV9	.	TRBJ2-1	TGTGCCAGCAGCGTAAACGGGTACAATGAGCAGTTCTTC	CASSVNGYNEQFF
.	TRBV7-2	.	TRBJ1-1	TGTGCCAGCAGCCCCCTCTACAGCAATGAAGCTTTCTTT	CASSPLYSNEAFF
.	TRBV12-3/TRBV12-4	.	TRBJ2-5	TGTGCCAGCAGTTCCGGGTTCCAAGAGACCCAGTACTTC	CASSSGFQETQYF
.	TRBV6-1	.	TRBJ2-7	TGTGCCAGCAGTGAAGCGTGGTTAGAAGTAACCTCCTACGAGCAGTACTTC	CASSEAWLEVTSYEQYF
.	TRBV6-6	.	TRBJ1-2	TGTGCCAGCACCGGACAGCAATCCAGTCGTAACTATGGCTACACCTTC	CASTGQQSSRNYGYTF
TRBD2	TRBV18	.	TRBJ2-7	TGTGCCAGCTCACCTTTCTCCCTCAGCGGGGGTAACGAGCAGTACTTC	CASSPFSLSGGNEQYF
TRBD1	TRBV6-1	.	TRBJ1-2	TGTGCCAGCAGCCGACAGGGCTTCTATGGCTACACCTTC	CASSRQGFYGYTF
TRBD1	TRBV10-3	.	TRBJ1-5	TGTGCCATCAGTCAGGACAGGGGAATCGCGCCCCAGCATTTT	CAISQDRGIAPQHF
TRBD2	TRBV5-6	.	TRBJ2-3	TGTGCCAGCAGCTTTACTAGCGCAGATACGCAGTATTTT	CASSFTSADTQYF
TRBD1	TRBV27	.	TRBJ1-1	TGTGCCAGCAGTTTTTGGGACAGGGCAGAAGCTTTCTTT	CASSFWDRAEAFF
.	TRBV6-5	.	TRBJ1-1	TGTGCCAGCAGTTACTCGGTAGTCACTGAAGCTTTCTTT	CASSYSVVTEAFF
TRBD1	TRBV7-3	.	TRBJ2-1	TGTGCCAGCAGCTTAAATCCACAGGGGGTTCTCGGGCAGTTCTTC	CASSLNPQGVLGQFF
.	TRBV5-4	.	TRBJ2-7	TGTGCCAGCAGGAGGGGGGGGCGGCACGAGCAGTACTTC	CASRRGGRHEQYF
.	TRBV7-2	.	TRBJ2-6	TGTGCCAGCAGAATAGACAGATCTGGGGCCAACGTCCTGACTTTC	CASRIDRSGANVLTF
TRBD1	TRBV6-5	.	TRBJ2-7	TGTGCCAGCAGGACCGGGACAGGGAGTTTTTACGAGCAGTACTTC	CASRTGTGSFYEQYF
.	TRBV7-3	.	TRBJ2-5	TGTGCCAGCAGCTTAACGCAGGTTAAGGCGGGGGAGACCCAGTACTTC	CASSLTQVKAGETQYF
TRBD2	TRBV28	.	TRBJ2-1	TGTGCCAGCAGTTTAGGAACTAGCGGGGACAACAATGAGCAGTTCTTC	CASSLGTSGDNNEQFF
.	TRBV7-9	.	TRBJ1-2	TGTGCCAGCAGCTTAGCCGGGGGGCGCGGCTATGGCTACACCTTC	CASSLAGGRGYGYTF
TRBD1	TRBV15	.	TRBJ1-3	TGTGCCACCAGAACGGGACAGGCCTCTGGAAACACCATATATTTT	CATRTGQASGNTIYF
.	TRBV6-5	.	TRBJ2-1	TGTGCCAGCAGTTACTCGAGCGGGTCCTACAATGAGCAGTTCTTC	CASSYSSGSYNEQFF
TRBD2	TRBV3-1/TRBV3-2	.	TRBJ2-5	TGTGCCAGCAGCCGGGGCGGGGGAGAGACCCAGTACTTC	CASSRGGGETQYF
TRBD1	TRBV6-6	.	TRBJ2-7	TGTGCCAGCAGAGATGAACAGGGGGATAAGTACGAGCAGTACTTC	CASRDEQGDKYEQYF
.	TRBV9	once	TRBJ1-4	TGTGCCAGCAGCGTAGCCCCAGATCAGGAAAAACTGTTTTTT	CASSVAPDQEKLFF
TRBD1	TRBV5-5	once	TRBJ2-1	TGTGCCAGCAGCTTGGCCGGGACAGCTGCTTACAATGAGCAGTTCTTC	CASSLAGTAAYNEQFF
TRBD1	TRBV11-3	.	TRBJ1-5	TGTGCCAGCAGCCCGGAGGGACAGCTCAATCAGCCCCAGCATTTT	CASSPEGQLNQPQHF